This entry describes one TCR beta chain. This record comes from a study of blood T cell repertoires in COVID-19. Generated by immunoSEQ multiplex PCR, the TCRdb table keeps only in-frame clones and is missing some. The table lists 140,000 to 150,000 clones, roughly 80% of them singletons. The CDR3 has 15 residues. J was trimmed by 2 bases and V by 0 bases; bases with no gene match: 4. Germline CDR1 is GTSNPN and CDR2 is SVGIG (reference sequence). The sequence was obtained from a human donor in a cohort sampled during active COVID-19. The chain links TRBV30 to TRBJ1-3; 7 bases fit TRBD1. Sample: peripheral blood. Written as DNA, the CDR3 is TGTGCCTGGAGTGTAGACAGGGCGGCTGGAAACACCATATATTTT. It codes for CAWSVDRAAGNTIYF.